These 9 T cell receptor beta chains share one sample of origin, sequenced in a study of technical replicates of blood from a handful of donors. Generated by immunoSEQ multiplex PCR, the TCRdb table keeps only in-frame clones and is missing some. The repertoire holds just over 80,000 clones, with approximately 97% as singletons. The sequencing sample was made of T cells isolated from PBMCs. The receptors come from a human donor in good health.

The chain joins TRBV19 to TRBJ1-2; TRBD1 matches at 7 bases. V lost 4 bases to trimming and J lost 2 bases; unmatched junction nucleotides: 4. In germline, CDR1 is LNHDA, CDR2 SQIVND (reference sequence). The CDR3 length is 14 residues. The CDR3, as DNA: TGTGCCAGTAGTAACCTACAGGGGAACTATGGCTACACCTTC. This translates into CASSNLQGNYGYTF.

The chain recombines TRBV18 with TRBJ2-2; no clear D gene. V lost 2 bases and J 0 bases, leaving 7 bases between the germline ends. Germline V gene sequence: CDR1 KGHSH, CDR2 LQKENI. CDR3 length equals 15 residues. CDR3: CASSPSRANTGELFF. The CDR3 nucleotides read TGTGCCAGCTCACCATCGAGAGCGAACACCGGGGAGCTGTTTTTT.

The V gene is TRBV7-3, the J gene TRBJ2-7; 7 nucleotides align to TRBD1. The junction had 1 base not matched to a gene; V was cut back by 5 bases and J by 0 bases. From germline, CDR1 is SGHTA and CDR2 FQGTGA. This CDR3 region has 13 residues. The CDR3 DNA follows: TGTGCCAGCAGCCGGGACAGCTCCTACGAGCAGTACTTC. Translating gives CASSRDSSYEQYF.

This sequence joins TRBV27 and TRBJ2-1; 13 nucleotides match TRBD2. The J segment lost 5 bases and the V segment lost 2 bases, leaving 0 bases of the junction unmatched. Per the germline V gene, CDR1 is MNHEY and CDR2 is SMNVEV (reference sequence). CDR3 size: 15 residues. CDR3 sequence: CASSLGTSGDNEQFF. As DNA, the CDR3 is TGTGCCAGCAGTTTAGGGACTAGCGGGGACAATGAGCAGTTCTTC.

This chain's CDR3 is CASSVGGTQRSYEQYF. CDR3 DNA: TGTGCCAGCAGCGTAGGAGGGACACAACGCTCCTACGAGCAGTACTTC. V gene TRBV9 combines with J gene TRBJ2-7; D possibly corresponds to TRBD1 (6 bases). The ends were cut back, 0 bases at V and 0 bases at J, with 13 bases in the middle. CDR1 is SGDLS and CDR2 is YYNGEE in the germline V gene. This CDR3 region has 16 residues.

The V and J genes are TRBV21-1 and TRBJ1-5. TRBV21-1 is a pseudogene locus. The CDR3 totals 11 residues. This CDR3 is CASRNSQPQHF. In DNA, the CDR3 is TGTGCCAGCCGTAACTCTCAGCCCCAGCATTTT.

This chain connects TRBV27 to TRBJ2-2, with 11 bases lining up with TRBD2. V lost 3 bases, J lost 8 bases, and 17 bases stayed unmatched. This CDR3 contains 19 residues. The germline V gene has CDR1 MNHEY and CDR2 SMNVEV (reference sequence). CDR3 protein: CASSFRSPGLAAGDGELFF. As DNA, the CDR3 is TGTGCCAGCAGTTTTAGGTCGCCGGGACTAGCGGCCGGAGATGGGGAGCTGTTTTTT.

In nucleotides, the CDR3 is TGTGCCAGCAGCTTCACAGGGGGCCTGGATGAAAAACTGTTTTTT. This translates into CASSFTGGLDEKLFF. The chain combines TRBV11-2 with TRBJ1-4, with 9 positions matching TRBD1. The CDR3 is 15 amino acids. Looked up from germline, CDR1 is SGHAT and CDR2 is FQNNGV. J was trimmed by 6 bases and V by 3 bases; bases with no gene match: 5.

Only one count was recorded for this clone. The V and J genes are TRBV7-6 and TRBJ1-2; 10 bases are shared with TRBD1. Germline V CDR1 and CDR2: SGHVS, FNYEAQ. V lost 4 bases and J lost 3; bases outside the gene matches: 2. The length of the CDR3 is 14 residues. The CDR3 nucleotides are TGTGCCAGCAGCTCCGGGACAGGGGACTATGGCTACACCTTC. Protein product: CASSSGTGDYGYTF.